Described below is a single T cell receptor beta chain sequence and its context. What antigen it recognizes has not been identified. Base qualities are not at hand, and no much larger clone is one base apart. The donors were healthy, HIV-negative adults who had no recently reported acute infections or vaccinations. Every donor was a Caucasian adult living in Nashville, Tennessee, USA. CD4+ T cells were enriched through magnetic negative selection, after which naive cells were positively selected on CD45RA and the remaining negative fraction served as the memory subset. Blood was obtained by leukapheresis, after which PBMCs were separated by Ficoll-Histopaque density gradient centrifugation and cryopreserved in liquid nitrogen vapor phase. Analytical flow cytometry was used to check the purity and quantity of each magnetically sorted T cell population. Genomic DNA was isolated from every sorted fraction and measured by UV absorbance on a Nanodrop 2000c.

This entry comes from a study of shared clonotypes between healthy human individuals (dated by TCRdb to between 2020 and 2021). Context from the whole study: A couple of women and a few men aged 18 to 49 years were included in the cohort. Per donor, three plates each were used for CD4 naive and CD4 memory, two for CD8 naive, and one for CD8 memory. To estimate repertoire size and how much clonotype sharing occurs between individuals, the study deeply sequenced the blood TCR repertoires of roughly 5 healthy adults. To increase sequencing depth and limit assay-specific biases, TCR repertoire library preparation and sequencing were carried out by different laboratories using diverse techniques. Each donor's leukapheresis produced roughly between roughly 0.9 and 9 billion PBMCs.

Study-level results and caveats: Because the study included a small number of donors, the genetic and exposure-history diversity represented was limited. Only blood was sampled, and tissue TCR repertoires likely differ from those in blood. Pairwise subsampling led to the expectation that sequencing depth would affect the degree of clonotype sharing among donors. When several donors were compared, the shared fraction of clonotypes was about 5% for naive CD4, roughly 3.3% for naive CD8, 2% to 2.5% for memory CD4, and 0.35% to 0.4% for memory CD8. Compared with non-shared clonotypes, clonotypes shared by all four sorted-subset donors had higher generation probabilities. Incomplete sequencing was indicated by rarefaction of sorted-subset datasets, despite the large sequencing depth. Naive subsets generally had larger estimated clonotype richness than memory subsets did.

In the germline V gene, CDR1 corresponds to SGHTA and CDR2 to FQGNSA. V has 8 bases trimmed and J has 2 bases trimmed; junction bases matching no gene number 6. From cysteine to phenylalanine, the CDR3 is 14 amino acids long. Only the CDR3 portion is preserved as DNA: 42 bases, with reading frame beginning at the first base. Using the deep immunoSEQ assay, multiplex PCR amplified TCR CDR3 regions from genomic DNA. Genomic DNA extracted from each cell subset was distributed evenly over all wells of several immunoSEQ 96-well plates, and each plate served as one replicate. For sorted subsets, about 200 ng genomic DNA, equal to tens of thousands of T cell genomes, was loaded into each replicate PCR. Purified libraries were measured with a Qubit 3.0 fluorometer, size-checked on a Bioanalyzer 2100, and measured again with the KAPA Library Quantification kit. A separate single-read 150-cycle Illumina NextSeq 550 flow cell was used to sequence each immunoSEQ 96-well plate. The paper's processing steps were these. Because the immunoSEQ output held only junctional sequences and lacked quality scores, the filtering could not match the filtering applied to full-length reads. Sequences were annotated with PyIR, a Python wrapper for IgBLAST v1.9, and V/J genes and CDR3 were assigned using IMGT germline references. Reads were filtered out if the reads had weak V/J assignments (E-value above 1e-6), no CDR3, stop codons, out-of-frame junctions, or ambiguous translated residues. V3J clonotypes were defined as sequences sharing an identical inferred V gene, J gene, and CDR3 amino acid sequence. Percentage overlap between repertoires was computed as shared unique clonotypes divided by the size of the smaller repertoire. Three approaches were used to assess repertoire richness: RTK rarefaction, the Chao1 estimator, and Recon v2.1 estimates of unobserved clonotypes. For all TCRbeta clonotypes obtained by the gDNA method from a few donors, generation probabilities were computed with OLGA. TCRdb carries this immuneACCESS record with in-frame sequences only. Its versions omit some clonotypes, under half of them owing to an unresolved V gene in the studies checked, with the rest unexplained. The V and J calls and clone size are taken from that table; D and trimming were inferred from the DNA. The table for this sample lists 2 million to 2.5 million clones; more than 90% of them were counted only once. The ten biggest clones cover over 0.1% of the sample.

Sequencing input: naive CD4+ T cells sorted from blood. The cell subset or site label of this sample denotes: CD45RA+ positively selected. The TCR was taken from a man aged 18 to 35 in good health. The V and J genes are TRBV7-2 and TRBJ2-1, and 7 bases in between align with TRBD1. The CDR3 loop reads CASERDRAYNEQFF. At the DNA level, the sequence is TGTGCCAGCGAGAGGGACAGAGCCTACAATGAGCAGTTCTTC.